The clone carrying this TCR beta chain appeared a few times. Its cognate antigen is unknown. Tagging with unique molecular identifiers was applied to individual cDNA molecules. TCRdb re-derived calls from the 5' RACE reads in MiXCR, one entry per CDR3 protein. The data hold fewer than 45,000 distinct CDR3 sequences, with approximately 8.9% observed a single time. The sample is drawn from a study of early T cells in non-severe SARS-CoV-2 infection. At the level of the study: Unsorted whole-blood RNA was sequenced in bulk, leaving chains unpaired.

Study-wide results and limits: Missing private and CD4 specificities, VDJdb matching favored anti-spike CD8 responses.

The germline V and J ends were trimmed by 0 bases and 6 bases, with 8 bases remaining between them. Germline V gene sequence: CDR1 DFQATT, CDR2 SNEGSKA (reference sequence). This CDR3 contains 13 residues. The receptor was isolated from an adult who was a healthcare worker with PCR-confirmed SARS-CoV-2 infection or an uninfected control (not recorded which). The chain couples TRBV20-1 to TRBJ2-2; D unclear. Sample: whole blood. CDR3: CSARDQLAGELFF. The CDR3 DNA reads as TGCAGTGCTAGAGATCAGCTGGCCGGGGAGCTGTTTTTT.